The 26 T cell receptor beta chains listed next were all sequenced from one sample in a study of blood T cells in healthy people across ages. A sample-barcoded 5' primer and a J-beta primer mix were used in a second PCR of roughly 7 to 11 cycles. TCRdb recomputed calls from the 5' RACE reads with MiXCR, one row per CDR3 protein. The sample shows about 500,000 distinct CDR3 sequences, approximately 25% of them seen only once. These data also formed part of another study, on T cells of mothers and their children.

The sequenced sample was blood. The receptors here all came from a boy between 10 and 17 years old in good health.

A few counts support this clonotype. V is TRBV27 and J is TRBJ1-6, with D perhaps matching TRBD1 (6 bases). The CDR3 length is 14 residues. Per the germline V gene, CDR1 is MNHEY and CDR2 is SMNVEV (reference sequence). V gave up 4 bases and J gave up 6 bases, with 10 bases separating them. CDR3 sequence reads: CASSYRVVNSPLHF. The CDR3 DNA sequence: TGTGCCAGCAGTTACAGGGTCGTTAATTCACCCCTCCACTTT.

The chain is built from TRBV7-9 and TRBJ1-1, with unresolved D. The CDR3 is 14 amino acids. The germline V and J ends were trimmed by 5 bases and 0 bases, with 10 bases remaining between them. The germline CDR1 and CDR2 sequences are SEHNR and FQNEAQ (reference sequence). CDR3 DNA: TGTGCCAGCAGCGACGACCTCATGAACACTGAAGCTTTCTTT. Protein product: CASSDDLMNTEAFF. The complete variable domain, with remaining parts taken from reference TRBV7-9 and TRBJ1-1, reads DTGVSQNPRHKITKRGQNVTFRCDPISEHNRLYWYRQTLGQGPEFLTYFQNEAQLEKSRLLSDRFSAERPKGSFSTLEIQRTEQGDSAMYLCASSDDLMNTEAFFGQGTRLTVV.

This clonotype has only a few counts. V gene TRBV12-3 or TRBV12-4 combines with J gene TRBJ2-2; the match to TRBD2 covers 14 bases. Losses at the gene ends were 4 bases for V and 6 bases for J; bases not matched to a gene: 4. The CDR3 runs 16 residues. The chain's CDR3 is CASSSLTSGRAGELFF. Written as DNA, the CDR3 is TGTGCCAGCAGTTCGCTGACTAGCGGGAGGGCCGGGGAGCTGTTTTTT.

This clonotype was recorded a few times. One junction end does not reproduce the germline sequence, and a read error may be involved. The rearrangement uses TRBV20-1 and TRBJ2-7; weak D call: TRBD1 (5 bases). Germline assignment: CDR1 DFQATT and CDR2 SNEGSKA (reference sequence). The CDR3 is 14 amino acids. The CDR3: CSASKPQDLYEKYF. CDR3 coding DNA: TGCAGTGCTAGTAAGCCACAGGACCTCTACGAGAAGTACTTC.

The chain couples TRBV20-1 to TRBJ2-1, with D tentatively TRBD2 (5 bases). The V and J ends lost 4 bases and 0 bases respectively, with 10 bases between them. The CDR3 is 14 amino acids. Germline V gives CDR1 DFQATT, CDR2 SNEGSKA (reference sequence). CDR3 nucleotides: TGCAGTGCTAAGGGAGTGAGCTCCTACAATGAGCAGTTCTTC. Translated: CSAKGVSSYNEQFF.

The CDR3 nucleotides read TGTGCCAGCAGTTCTCGGACAGGGGTACGTTCGATATACAATGAGCAGTTCTTC. This translates into CASSSRTGVRSIYNEQFF. The rearrangement links TRBV28 to TRBJ2-1, with 9 bases lining up with TRBD1. This CDR3 region has 18 residues. V lost 4 bases to trimming and J lost 4 bases; unmatched junction nucleotides: 14. Germline loops: CDR1 MDHEN, CDR2 SYDVKM.

This rearrangement joins TRBV20-1 to TRBJ1-1; no definite D call. Germline CDR1 and CDR2: DFQATT and SNEGSKA (reference sequence). Trimming removed 5 bases at V and 2 bases at J, with 9 bases between. The CDR3 runs to 12 residues. In DNA, the CDR3 is TGCAGTGCTCGTCCTAGAAACACTGAAGCTTTCTTT. Translating it yields CSARPRNTEAFF.

In this sample, this clonotype turned up many times. The V and J genes are TRBV6-1 and TRBJ2-5, with 9 bases that match TRBD2. There are 13 residues in the CDR3. Germline CDR1 reads MNHNS; CDR2 reads SASEGT. With V trimmed by 5 bases and J by 3 bases, 1 base remained unmatched. CDR3 sequence (DNA): TGTGCCAGCAGTTGGACTAGCGAAGAGACCCAGTACTTC. Translating it yields CASSWTSEETQYF.

The chain links TRBV20-1 to TRBJ1-2; TRBD1 might be the D (5 bases). From germline, CDR1 is DFQATT and CDR2 SNEGSKA (reference sequence). V lost 7 bases and J lost 6, with 15 bases in between. This CDR3 spans 12 amino acids. The CDR3 DNA sequence: TGCAGTGTACATTGGGAGGGGCATGGCTACACCTTC. Translated, it gives CSVHWEGHGYTF.

The V call is TRBV7-9, the J call TRBJ2-1; 8 nucleotides agree with TRBD1. This CDR3 contains 15 residues. Germline V gene sequence: CDR1 SEHNR, CDR2 FQNEAQ (reference sequence). V trimming: 5 bases; J trimming: 7 bases; junction bases outside the gene matches: 10. The CDR3 region is CASSVGDRMTNEQFF. The CDR3 nucleotides are TGTGCCAGCAGCGTGGGGGACAGGATGACTAATGAGCAGTTCTTC.

The V gene is TRBV5-1, the J gene TRBJ2-5; 8 bases align to TRBD1. Unmatched junction bases numbered 6, after V lost 0 bases and J lost 5 bases. Looked up from germline, CDR1 is SGHRS and CDR2 is YFSETQ. The CDR3 is 15 amino acids. The CDR3 spells CASSLGRGLGETQYF. The CDR3 DNA follows: TGCGCCAGCAGCTTGGGCAGGGGGCTTGGTGAGACCCAGTACTTC. The whole variable domain, filled in from reference TRBV5-1 and TRBJ2-5, reads KAGVTQTPRYLIKTRGQQVTLSCSPISGHRSVSWYQQTPGQGLQFLFEYFSETQRNKGNFPGRFSGRQFSNSRSEMNVSTLELGDSALYLCASSLGRGLGETQYFGPGTRLLVL.

On this clonotype itself: A much larger clone lies one base from this, so it may be a read error. The gene calls are TRBV27 and TRBJ1-4; 8 nucleotides agree with TRBD1. The CDR3 has 17 residues. CDR1 and CDR2 from the germline V gene are MNHEY and SMNVEV (reference sequence). For the CDR3, the DNA is TGTGCCAGCAGTTTACTCGTCACAGGGGGGGCTGGAGAAAAACTGGTTTTT. It encodes CASSLLVTGGAGEKLVF.

This chain links TRBV25-1 with TRBJ2-7, with 10 bases fitting TRBD2. The CDR3 has 18 amino acids. Per germline, CDR1 MGHDK and CDR2 SYGVNS. V trimming: 1 base; J trimming: 0 bases; junction bases outside the gene matches: 9. The CDR3: CASSESSGGATASYEQYF. CDR3 sequence (DNA): TGTGCCAGCAGTGAATCAAGCGGGGGGGCCACGGCCTCCTACGAGCAGTACTTC.

The rearrangement joins TRBV4-1 to TRBJ2-4; 8 bases line up with TRBD1. The CDR3 sequence is 15 residues long. The germline CDR1 and CDR2 sequences are MGHRA and YSYEKL. V dropped 5 bases and J dropped 0; count of bases not matched to a gene: 3. DNA for the CDR3: TGCGCCAGCAGCAACGGACAGGGAGCCAAAAACATTCAGTACTTC. This sequence encodes CASSNGQGAKNIQYF.

The sample holds a few counts of this clonotype. This sequence joins TRBV4-3 and TRBJ2-3; the match to TRBD2 covers 8 bases. The CDR3 contains 16 residues. CDR1 and CDR2 from the germline V gene are LGHNA and YSLEER. Trimming took 0 bases from V and 2 from J; bases not matched to a gene: 4. The CDR3 reads CASSQDTTSDTDTQYF. CDR3 sequence (DNA): TGCGCCAGCAGCCAAGATACGACTAGCGACACAGATACGCAGTATTTT.

Only a few counts were recorded for this clonotype. The chain combines TRBV6-2 or TRBV6-3 with TRBJ2-5; 7 bases are a match to TRBD1. The length of the CDR3 is 15 residues. CDR1 is MNHEY, CDR2 SVGEGT, per germline. The junction had 11 bases not matched to a gene; V was cut back by 6 bases and J by 4 bases. CDR3 in DNA: TGTGCCAGCAGCGTCCAGGACAGGTTAGGAGAGACCCAGTACTTC. Translated: CASSVQDRLGETQYF.

This clonotype was seen at least ten times. This chain joins TRBV5-4 and TRBJ2-5; TRBD2 aligns across 8 bases. The CDR3 contains 16 residues. Trimming cost V 0 bases and J 1 base; bases outside gene matches: 5. Germline values: CDR1 SGHNT, CDR2 YYREEE (reference sequence). CDR3 DNA: TGTGCCAGCAGCTTGGGAGCGGGAGTGATCCAAGAGACCCAGTACTTC. As protein: CASSLGAGVIQETQYF.

The sample holds a few counts of this clonotype. The rearrangement joins TRBV5-8 to TRBJ2-5, with D possibly matching TRBD2 (5 bases). Germline values: CDR1 SGHTS, CDR2 YDEGEE. The CDR3 runs 13 residues. The V end lost 4 bases, the J end lost 1 base, and 8 bases lay between the germline ends. The CDR3 bases are TGTGCCAGCAGCGCGGGCCTCCAAGAGACCCAGTACTTC. It is translated as CASSAGLQETQYF.

This clonotype was detected a few times. The rearrangement joins TRBV7-9 to TRBJ2-1; TRBD2 aligns across 8 bases. Unmatched junction bases numbered 9, after V lost 1 base and J lost 10 bases. Looked up from germline, CDR1 is SEHNR and CDR2 is FQNEAQ (reference sequence). The CDR3 loop spans 15 amino acids. The CDR3 protein is CASSLVQAGELEQFF. The CDR3 DNA is TGTGCCAGCAGCTTAGTTCAAGCGGGGGAACTAGAGCAGTTCTTC.

The genes are TRBV24-1 and TRBJ1-2; D is ambiguous. Germline V gene sequence: CDR1 KGHDR, CDR2 SFDVKD. V lost 9 bases and J lost 8, with 18 bases in between. This CDR3 spans 13 amino acids. This chain's CDR3 is CATADLRADGYTF. The DNA of the CDR3 is TGTGCCACCGCTGATTTAAGGGCGGACGGCTACACCTTC.

This clonotype was counted ten times or more. The genes are TRBV12-3 or TRBV12-4 and TRBJ2-7; no clear D. Trimming shortened V by 5 bases and J by 1 base, and 6 bases separated the two germline ends. CDR3 length: 12 amino acids. The chain's CDR3 is CASSPRSYEQYF. The DNA for the CDR3 is TGTGCCAGCAGTCCCAGGTCCTACGAGCAGTACTTC.

This clonotype was counted a few times. The gene calls are TRBV6-2 or TRBV6-3 and TRBJ2-5; D perhaps matches TRBD2 (6 bases). With the DNA end fitting TRBJ2-7 better, the J assignment may be wrong. The CDR3 runs to 14 residues. The germline V gene encodes CDR1 MNHEY and CDR2 SVGEGT. Written as DNA, the CDR3 is TGTGCCAGCAGTTACGGGCGGGGTCTCTACGAGCAGTACTTC. It yields the protein CASSYGRGLYEQYF.

The chain is built from TRBV20-1 and TRBJ2-7; D is uncertain. CDR1 and CDR2 from the germline V gene are DFQATT and SNEGSKA (reference sequence). The CDR3 is 12 amino acids. The V end lost 3 bases, the J end lost 1 base, and 7 bases lay between the germline ends. In nucleotides, the CDR3 is TGCAGTGCTAGGAGAGATTCCTACGAGCAGTACTTC. It translates to CSARRDSYEQYF.

With respect to this clonotype: One end of the junction varies from germline; a read error may be responsible. The gene calls are TRBV7-4 and TRBJ1-3, with 8 bases identical to TRBD1. The CDR3 sequence is 18 residues long. Germline V gives CDR1 SGHVT, CDR2 SQSDAQ. The CDR3 DNA reads TGCGCCAGAGACCGGGACAGGATAAGGTGGAGCTCTGGAAACACCATATATTTT. It is translated as CARDRDRIRWSSGNTIYF.

The chain employs TRBV12-3 or TRBV12-4 and TRBJ1-1, with TRBD1 as a possible D gene (6 bases). Trimming removed 2 bases from V and 10 bases from J, with 17 bases in between. The CDR3 is 14 residues long. The CDR3 region is CASSLYRESSRAFF. CDR3 in DNA: TGTGCCAGCAGTTTATACAGGGAGTCGTCTCGAGCTTTCTTT.

This clonotype was detected only a few times. The rearrangement uses TRBV7-2 and TRBJ2-1; TRBD2 aligns across 7 bases. CDR1 and CDR2 from the germline V gene are SGHTA and FQGNSA. J was trimmed by 5 bases and V by 5 bases; bases with no gene match: 6. There are 14 residues in the CDR3. The CDR3 DNA reads TGTGCCAGCAGCGTTCGCGGGGGAAACAATGAGCAGTTCTTC. It codes for CASSVRGGNNEQFF.